The clone carrying this TCR beta chain was counted at least ten times. Its antigen is still unknown. This sample was included in a study of neurological immune-mediated disorders. Germline V lookup: CDR1 MGHRA, CDR2 YSYEKL. The CDR3 has 18 amino acids. With 1 base removed from V and 4 bases from J, the gap between germline ends came to 23 bases. General study results and limits: None of the CDR3 amino acid sequences of expanded clones were shared across subjects, and this suggested private repertoires in all groups.

Synthesis of cDNA used 5'RACE (with 10-nucleotide random UMIs). TCRdb redid the calling of the 5' RACE reads with MiXCR, one entry per CDR3 protein. The repertoire holds some 87,000 distinct CDR3 sequences, with almost 6% as singletons. Noted time point: longitudinal time-point 2. Source material was 2 million unsorted PBMCs, stored at -80 °C in RNAlater. The clonotype originates from a woman aged 55-75 years with multiple sclerosis. The material sequenced was PBMCs. The gene calls are TRBV4-1 and TRBJ2-7, with D perhaps TRBD2 (6 bases). The CDR3 coding sequence is TGCGCCAGCAGCCAAGGTGGTGTCGTAGGCGGGGAGGTTTACGAGCAGTACTTC. Translating it yields CASSQGGVVGGEVYEQYF.